This TCR beta chain was sequenced for a study of CD8 T cells in ankylosing spondylitis. Study-wide results and caveats: What appeared characteristic of ankylosing spondylitis blood was a TCR beta motif of several highly homologous variants.

V lost 5 bases, J lost 6 bases, and 14 bases stayed unmatched. CDR3 size: 17 residues. Looked up from germline, CDR1 is SEHNR and CDR2 is FQNEAQ (reference sequence). TCRdb ran MiXCR on the 5' RACE reads and lists one entry per CDR3 protein. The sample records about 500,000 distinct CDR3 sequences, 5.3% being singletons. This clonotype was picked up many times. Its antigen is undetermined. The V gene is TRBV7-9, the J gene TRBJ2-1, with TRBD1 matching 9 bases. The origin of this receptor is a male donor with ankylosing spondylitis. Sequenced input: blood, either unsorted or a sorted T cell fraction (not recorded which). The CDR3 protein is CASSPSVGDREGNEQFF. In DNA, the CDR3 is TGTGCCAGCAGCCCATCCGTGGGGGACAGGGAAGGCAATGAGCAGTTCTTC.